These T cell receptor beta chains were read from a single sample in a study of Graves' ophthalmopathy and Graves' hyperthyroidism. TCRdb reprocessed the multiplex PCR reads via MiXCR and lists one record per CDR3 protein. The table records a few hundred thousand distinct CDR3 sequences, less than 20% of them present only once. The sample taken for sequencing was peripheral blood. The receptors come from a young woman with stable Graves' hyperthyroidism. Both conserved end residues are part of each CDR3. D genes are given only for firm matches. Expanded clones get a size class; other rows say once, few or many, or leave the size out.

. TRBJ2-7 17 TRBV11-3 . CASSLPPGQRGRYEQYF TGTGCCAGCAGCTTACCTCCAGGACAGAGGGGCAGGTACGAGCAGTACTTC
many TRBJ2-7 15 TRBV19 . CASSSAVGFPYEQYF TGTGCCAGTAGTTCCGCGGTTGGGTTCCCCTACGAGCAGTACTTC
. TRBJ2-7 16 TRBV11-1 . CASSLEEGFPSYEQYF TGTGCCAGCAGCTTAGAAGAGGGATTCCCATCCTACGAGCAGTACTTC
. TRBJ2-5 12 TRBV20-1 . CSALRAQETQYF TGCAGTGCTCTTAGGGCGCAAGAGACCCAGTACTTC
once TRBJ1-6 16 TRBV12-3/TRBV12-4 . CASSLGGRQGTSPLHF TGTGCCAGCAGTTTAGGCGGAAGGCAGGGGACTTCACCCCTCCACTTT
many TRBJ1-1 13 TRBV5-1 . CASSHTVNTEAFF TGCGCCAGCAGCCATACGGTGAACACTGAAGCTTTCTTT
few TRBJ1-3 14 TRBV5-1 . CASQQAPSGNTIYF TGCGCCAGCCAACAGGCACCCTCTGGAAACACCATATATTTT
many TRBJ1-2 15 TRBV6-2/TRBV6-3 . CASSSVSGGHYGYTF TGTGCCAGCAGTTCCGTCAGCGGGGGACACTATGGCTACACCTTC
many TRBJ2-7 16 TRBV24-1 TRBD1 CATSDRSGTGVDEQYF TGTGCCACCAGTGACCGTTCCGGGACAGGCGTCGACGAGCAGTACTTC
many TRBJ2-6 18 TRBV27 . CASTPGAFTHSGANVLTF TGTGCCAGCACCCCAGGGGCCTTTACCCACTCTGGGGCCAACGTCCTGACTTTC
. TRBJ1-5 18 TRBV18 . CASSPLPPATGSNQPQHF TGTGCCAGCTCACCATTGCCCCCGGCGACCGGGAGCAATCAGCCCCAGCATTTT
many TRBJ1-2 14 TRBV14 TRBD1 CASSLTGINYGYTF TGTGCCAGCAGCCTGACAGGGATCAACTATGGCTACACCTTC
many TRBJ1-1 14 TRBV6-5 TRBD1 CASRRTGPNTEAFF TGTGCCAGCAGGCGGACAGGTCCGAACACTGAAGCTTTCTTT
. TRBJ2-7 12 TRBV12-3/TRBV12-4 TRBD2 CASTSGMYEQYF TGTGCCAGCACTAGCGGGATGTACGAGCAGTACTTC
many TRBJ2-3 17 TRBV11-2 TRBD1 CASSPTRDRRGTDTQYF TGTGCCAGCAGCCCCACCCGGGACAGGAGAGGCACAGATACGCAGTATTTT
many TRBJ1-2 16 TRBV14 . CASSQVGRLRARGYTF TGTGCCAGCAGCCAAGTAGGACGGCTAAGGGCTCGGGGCTACACCTTC
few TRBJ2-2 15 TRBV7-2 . CASSLTLQNTGELFF TGTGCCAGCAGCTTAACACTGCAAAACACCGGGGAGCTGTTTTTT
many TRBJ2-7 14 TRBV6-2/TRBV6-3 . CASSYERSSYEQYF TGTGCCAGCAGTTACGAACGGTCTTCCTACGAGCAGTACTTC
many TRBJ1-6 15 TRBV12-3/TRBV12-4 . CASSYSGRVRSPLHF TGTGCCAGCAGTTATTCAGGGAGAGTTCGGTCACCCCTCCACTTT
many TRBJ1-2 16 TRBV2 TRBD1 CASGGDREGSDYGYTF TGTGCCAGCGGGGGGGACAGGGAAGGATCTGACTATGGCTACACCTTC
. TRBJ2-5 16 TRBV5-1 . CASSLSGGGTQETQYF TGCGCCAGCAGCTTGTCTGGTGGGGGAACCCAAGAGACCCAGTACTTC
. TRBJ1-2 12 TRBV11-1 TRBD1 CASRDRDYGYTF TGTGCCAGCAGGGACAGGGATTATGGCTACACCTTC
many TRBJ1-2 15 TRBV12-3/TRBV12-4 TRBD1 CASSRLGGTGDSYTF TGTGCCAGCAGCCGTTTGGGCGGGACAGGGGACAGCTACACCTTC
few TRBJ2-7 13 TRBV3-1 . CASSQDIGGEQYF TGTGCCAGCAGCCAAGATATTGGCGGCGAGCAGTACTTC
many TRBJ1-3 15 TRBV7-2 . CASSPWDGGGNTIYF TGTGCCAGCAGCCCCTGGGACGGAGGTGGAAACACCATATATTTT
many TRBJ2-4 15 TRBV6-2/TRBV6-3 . CASSSDRGAKNIQYF TGTGCCAGCAGTTCGGACAGAGGTGCAAAAAACATTCAGTACTTC
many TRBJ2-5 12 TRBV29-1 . CSVDRGLETQYF TGCAGCGTTGATCGCGGGCTAGAGACCCAGTACTTC
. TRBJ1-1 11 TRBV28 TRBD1 CASTGTGAAFF TGTGCCAGCACAGGGACAGGGGCGGCTTTCTTT
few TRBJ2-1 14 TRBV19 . CASSIGTVNNEQFF TGTGCCAGTAGTATAGGGACGGTTAACAATGAGCAGTTCTTC
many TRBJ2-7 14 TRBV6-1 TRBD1 CASKEGQGFYEQYF TGTGCCAGTAAAGAGGGACAGGGGTTCTACGAGCAGTACTTC
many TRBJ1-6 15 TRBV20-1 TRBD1 CSARTVGQGNSPLHF TGCAGTGCCAGGACGGTGGGACAGGGTAATTCACCCCTCCACTTT
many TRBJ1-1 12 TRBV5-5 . CASSFRVTEAFF TGTGCCAGCAGCTTCCGGGTGACTGAAGCTTTCTTT
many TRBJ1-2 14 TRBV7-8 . CASNLQGSNYGYTF TGTGCCAGCAACTTGCAGGGGTCGAACTATGGCTACACCTTC
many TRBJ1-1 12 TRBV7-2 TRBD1 CASSLGTGRAFF TGTGCCAGCAGCTTAGGGACAGGGAGGGCTTTCTTT
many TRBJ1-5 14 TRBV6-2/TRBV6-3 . CASTTRDSNQPQHF TGTGCCAGCACGACTCGGGATAGCAATCAGCCCCAGCATTTT
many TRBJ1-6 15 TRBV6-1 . CASSPTRTYNSPLHF TGTGCCAGCAGTCCCACCCGGACCTATAATTCACCCCTCCACTTT
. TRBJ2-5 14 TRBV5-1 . CASSLPDTLEGQYF TGCGCCAGCAGCTTGCCCGACACTCTCGAAGGCCAGTACTTC
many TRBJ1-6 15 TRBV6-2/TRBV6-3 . CASSYGGGGISPLHF TGTGCCAGCAGTTACGGCGGGGGGGGGATTTCACCCCTCCACTTT
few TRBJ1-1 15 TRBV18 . CASSPPGGMGSEAFF TGTGCCAGCTCACCACCGGGGGGGATGGGGTCTGAAGCTTTCTTT
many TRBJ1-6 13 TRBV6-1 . CASTWKGNSPLHF TGTGCCAGCACCTGGAAGGGTAATTCACCCCTCCACTTT
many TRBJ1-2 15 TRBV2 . CASRDWTANYYGYTF TGTGCCAGCAGAGATTGGACAGCCAATTACTATGGCTACACCTTC
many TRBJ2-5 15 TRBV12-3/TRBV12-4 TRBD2 CASGLTAGLQETQYF TGTGCCAGCGGCCTTACAGCGGGGTTACAAGAGACCCAGTACTTC
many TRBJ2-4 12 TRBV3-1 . CASSQERNIKYF TGTGCCAGCAGCCAAGAAAGAAACATTAAGTACTTC
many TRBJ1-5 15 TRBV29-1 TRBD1 CSVAPYRGQNQPQHF TGCAGCGTGGCTCCCTACAGGGGCCAAAATCAGCCCCAGCATTTT
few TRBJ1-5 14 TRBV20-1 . CSARMKQDNQPQHF TGCAGTGCTAGAATGAAACAGGACAATCAGCCCCAGCATTTT
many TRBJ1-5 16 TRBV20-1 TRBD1 CSAHRTGPRGNQPQHF TGCAGTGCCCATAGGACAGGACCCAGGGGTAATCAGCCCCAGCATTTT
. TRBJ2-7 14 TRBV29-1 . CSVTEAGPELEQYF TGCAGCGTGACCGAGGCGGGTCCGGAACTCGAGCAGTACTTC
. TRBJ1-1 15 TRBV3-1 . CASSQVTGTAKGTFF TGTGCCAGCAGCCAGGTTACCGGGACGGCAAAAGGAACTTTCTTT
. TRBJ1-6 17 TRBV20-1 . CSARDAGRDGVGSHLHF TGCAGTGCTAGAGATGCCGGCAGGGACGGGGTAGGGTCACACCTCCACTTT
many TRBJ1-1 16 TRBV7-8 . CASTHAGWGESTEAFF TGTGCCAGCACCCACGCGGGGTGGGGGGAGAGCACTGAAGCTTTCTTT
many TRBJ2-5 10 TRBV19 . CASRNRGPHF TGTGCCAGTCGAAACCGGGGCCCCCACTTC
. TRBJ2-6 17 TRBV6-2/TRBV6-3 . CASSQLDTGSGANVLTF TGTGCCAGCAGTCAGTTGGACACCGGCTCTGGGGCCAACGTCCTGACTTTC
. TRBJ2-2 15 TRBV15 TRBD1 CATSSRDRNTGELFF TGTGCCACCAGCAGCAGGGACAGAAACACCGGGGAGCTGTTTTTT
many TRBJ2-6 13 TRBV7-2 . CASSQRGANVLTF TGTGCCAGCAGCCAGAGGGGGGCCAACGTCCTGACTTTC
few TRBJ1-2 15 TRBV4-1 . CASSHVRETNYGYTF TGCGCCAGCAGCCACGTGCGGGAGACAAACTATGGCTACACCTTC
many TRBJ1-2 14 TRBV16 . CASSLMGLTGGYTF TGTGCCAGCAGCCTTATGGGGCTGACGGGTGGCTACACCTTC